This T cell receptor (beta chain) was profiled in a study of cytomegalovirus exposure and HLA in healthy donors. Study-wide context: There were 70 million to 95 million unique TCRs (from HLA-typed donors) in an early data release.

Comments on this clone: No antigen is known for it.

Study results and limitations: Upon later analysis, HLA-associated TCR beta chains proved more clonally expanded than other, equally common chains. Per published accounts, TCR beta sequences correctly predicted the HLA-A and HLA-B alleles of most subjects. Reports credit the classifier with highly specific, highly sensitive diagnosis of cytomegalovirus status.

The PCR used 60 Vbeta and 13 Jbeta primers. Some clones are missing from TCRdb's copy, which holds only in-frame ones; the method was immunoSEQ multiplex PCR. This sample has hundreds of thousands of clones, with 70% to 85% found just once. Per the germline V gene, CDR1 is LNHNV and CDR2 is YYDKDF (reference sequence). The ends lost 0 bases at V and 6 bases at J; junction bases unmatched: 5. CDR3 length equals 16 residues. The chain employs TRBV15 and TRBJ1-6, with 7 bases fitting TRBD1. This sequence was found in a woman in her thirties or forties in good health and CMV-seronegative. The source material was PBMCs. The CDR3 is CATSRDVTGANSPLHF. In DNA, the CDR3 is TGTGCCACCAGCAGAGACGTCACAGGGGCTAATTCACCCCTCCACTTT. The full variable domain, with the rest looked up from reference TRBV15 and TRBJ1-6, is DAMVIQNPRYQVTQFGKPVTLSCSQTLNHNVMYWYQQKSSQAPKLLFHYYDKDFNNEADTPDNFQSRRPNTSFCFLDIRSPGLGDTAMYLCATSRDVTGANSPLHFGNGTRLTVT.